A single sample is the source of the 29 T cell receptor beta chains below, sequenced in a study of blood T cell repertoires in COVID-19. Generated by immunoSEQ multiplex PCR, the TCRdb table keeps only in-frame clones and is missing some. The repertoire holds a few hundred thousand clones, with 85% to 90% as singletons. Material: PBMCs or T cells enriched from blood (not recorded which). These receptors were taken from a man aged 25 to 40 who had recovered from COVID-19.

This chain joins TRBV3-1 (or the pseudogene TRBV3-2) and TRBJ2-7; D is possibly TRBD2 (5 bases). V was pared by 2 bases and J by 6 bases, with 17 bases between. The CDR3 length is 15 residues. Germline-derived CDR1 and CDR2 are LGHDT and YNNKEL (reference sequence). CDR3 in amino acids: CASSQQAVLPLEQYF. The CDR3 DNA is TGTGCCAGCAGCCAACAAGCGGTCCTGCCCCTCGAGCAGTACTTC.

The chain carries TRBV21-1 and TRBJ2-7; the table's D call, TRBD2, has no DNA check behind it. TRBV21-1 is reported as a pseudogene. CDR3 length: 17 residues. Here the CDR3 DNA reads TGTGCCAGCAGCGATCAGGGACCGGGGGGATTCATTGACGAGCAGTACTTC. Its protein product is CASSDQGPGGFIDEQYF.

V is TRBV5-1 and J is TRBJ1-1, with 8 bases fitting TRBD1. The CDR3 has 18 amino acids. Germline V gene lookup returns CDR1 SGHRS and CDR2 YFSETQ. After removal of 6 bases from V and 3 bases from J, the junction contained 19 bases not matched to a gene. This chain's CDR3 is CASTQGSGQGRWDTEAFF. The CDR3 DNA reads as TGCGCCAGCACCCAGGGGTCCGGACAGGGTCGCTGGGACACTGAAGCTTTCTTT.

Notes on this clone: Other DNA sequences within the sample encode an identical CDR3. CDR3 in DNA: TGTGCCACCAGCAGAGGTCTAGCGGGAGCCTACAATGAGCAGTTCTTC. Its translation is CATSRGLAGAYNEQFF. This chain joins TRBV15 and TRBJ2-1; 10 bases align to TRBD2. This CDR3 spans 16 amino acids. After removal of 1 base from V and 2 bases from J, the junction contained 2 bases not matched to a gene. The germline V gene has CDR1 LNHNV and CDR2 YYDKDF (reference sequence).

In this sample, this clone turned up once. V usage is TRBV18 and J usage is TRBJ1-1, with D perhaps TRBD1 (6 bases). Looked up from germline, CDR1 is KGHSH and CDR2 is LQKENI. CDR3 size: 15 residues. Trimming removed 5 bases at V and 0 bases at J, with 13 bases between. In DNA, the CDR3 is TGTGCCAGCTCATCCGACAGGCTTATGAACACTGAAGCTTTCTTT. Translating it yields CASSSDRLMNTEAFF. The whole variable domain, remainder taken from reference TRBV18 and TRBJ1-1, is NAGVMQNPRHLVRRRGQEARLRCSPMKGHSHVYWYRQLPEEGLKFMVYLQKENIIDESGMPKERFSAEFPKEGPSILRIQQVVRGDSAAYFCASSSDRLMNTEAFFGQGTRLTVV.

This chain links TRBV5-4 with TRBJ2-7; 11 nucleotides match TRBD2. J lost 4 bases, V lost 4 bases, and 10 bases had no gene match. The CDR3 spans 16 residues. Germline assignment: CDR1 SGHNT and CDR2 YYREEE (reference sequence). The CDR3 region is CASSPATLAGGYEQYF. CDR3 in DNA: TGTGCCAGCAGCCCCGCCACGCTAGCGGGAGGATACGAGCAGTACTTC.

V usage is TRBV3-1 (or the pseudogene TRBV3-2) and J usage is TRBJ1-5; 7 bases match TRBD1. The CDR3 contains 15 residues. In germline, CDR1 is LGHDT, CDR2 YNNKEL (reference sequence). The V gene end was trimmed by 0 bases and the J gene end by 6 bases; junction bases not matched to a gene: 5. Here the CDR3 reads CASSQDLGGGQPQHF. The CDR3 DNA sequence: TGTGCCAGCAGCCAAGATCTAGGGGGCGGTCAGCCCCAGCATTTT.

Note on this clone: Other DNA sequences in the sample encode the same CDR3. Here the CDR3 DNA reads TGTGCCAGCAGTTTAACCGGCTACGAGCAGTACTTC. Its translation is CASSLTGYEQYF. The V gene is TRBV28, the J gene TRBJ2-7; no definite D call. Trimming removed 2 bases at V and 3 bases at J, with 5 bases between. In germline, CDR1 is MDHEN, CDR2 SYDVKM. This CDR3 has 12 residues.

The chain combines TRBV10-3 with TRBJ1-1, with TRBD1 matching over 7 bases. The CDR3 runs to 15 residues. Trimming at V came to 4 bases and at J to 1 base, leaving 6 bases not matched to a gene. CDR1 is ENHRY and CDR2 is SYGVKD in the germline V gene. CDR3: CAISAQGTKNTEAFF. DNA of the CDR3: TGTGCCATCAGTGCACAGGGGACGAAGAACACTGAAGCTTTCTTT.

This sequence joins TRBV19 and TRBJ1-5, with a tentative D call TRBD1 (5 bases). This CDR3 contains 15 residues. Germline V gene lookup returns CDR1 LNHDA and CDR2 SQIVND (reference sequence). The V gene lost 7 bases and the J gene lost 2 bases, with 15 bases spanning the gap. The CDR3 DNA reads TGTGCCAGTACCTTAGCGGGGGTTGGCAATCAGCCCCAGCATTTT. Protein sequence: CASTLAGVGNQPQHF. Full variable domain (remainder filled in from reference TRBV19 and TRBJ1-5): DGGITQSPKYLFRKEGQNVTLSCEQNLNHDAMYWYRQDPGQGLRLIYYSQIVNDFQKGDIAEGYSVSREKKESFPLTVTSAQKNPTAFYLCASTLAGVGNQPQHFGDGTRLSIL.

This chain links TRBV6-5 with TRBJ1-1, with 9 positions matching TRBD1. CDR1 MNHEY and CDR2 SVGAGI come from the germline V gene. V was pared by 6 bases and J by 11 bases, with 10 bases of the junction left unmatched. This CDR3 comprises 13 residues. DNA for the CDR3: TGTGCCAGCAGATTTACAGGGGGCGGTGTGGCTTTCTTT. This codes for CASRFTGGGVAFF.

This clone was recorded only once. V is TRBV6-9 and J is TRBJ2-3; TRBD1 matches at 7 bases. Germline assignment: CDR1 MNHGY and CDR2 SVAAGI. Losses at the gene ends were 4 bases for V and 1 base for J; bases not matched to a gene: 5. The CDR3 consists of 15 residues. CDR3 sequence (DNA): TGTGCCAGCAGTTCTCACAGGGGCCGCACAGATACGCAGTATTTT. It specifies CASSSHRGRTDTQYF.

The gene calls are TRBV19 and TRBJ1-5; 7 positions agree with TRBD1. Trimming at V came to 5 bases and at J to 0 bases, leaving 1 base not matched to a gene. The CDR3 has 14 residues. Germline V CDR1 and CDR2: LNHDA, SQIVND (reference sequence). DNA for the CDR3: TGTGCCAGTAGTGGGACAGCTAGCAATCAGCCCCAGCATTTT. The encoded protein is CASSGTASNQPQHF.

The CDR3 sequence is CASGLVSGRSYEQYF. The CDR3 DNA sequence: TGTGCTAGTGGTTTGGTCAGCGGGAGATCCTACGAGCAGTACTTC. The J gene is TRBJ2-7, the V gene TRBV12-5; 8 nucleotides match TRBD2. The CDR3 totals 15 residues. With 0 bases clipped from V and 1 base from J, the junction kept 2 bases outside the gene matches. Looked up from germline, CDR1 is LGHNT and CDR2 is FRNRAP. Based on the CDR3 plus reference TRBV12-5 and TRBJ2-7, the full variable domain is DARVTQTPRHKVTEMGQEVTMRCQPILGHNTVFWYRQTMMQGLELLAYFRNRAPLDDSGMPKDRFSAEMPDATLATLKIQPSEPRDSAVYFCASGLVSGRSYEQYFGPGTRLTVT.

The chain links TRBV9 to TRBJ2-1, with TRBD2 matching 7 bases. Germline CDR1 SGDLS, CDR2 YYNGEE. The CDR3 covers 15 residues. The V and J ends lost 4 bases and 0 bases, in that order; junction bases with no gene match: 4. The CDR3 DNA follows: TGTGCCAGCAGCTCGCGGGGGAGCTCCTACAATGAGCAGTTCTTC. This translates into CASSSRGSSYNEQFF.

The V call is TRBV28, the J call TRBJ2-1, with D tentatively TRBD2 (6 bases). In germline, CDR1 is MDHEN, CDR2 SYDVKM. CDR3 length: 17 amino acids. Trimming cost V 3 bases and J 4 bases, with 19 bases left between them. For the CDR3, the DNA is TGTGCCAGCAGTTTCCCTCGGGCGGGATACTTTTACAATGAGCAGTTCTTC. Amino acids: CASSFPRAGYFYNEQFF.

The CDR3 loop is CASSLGGELNQPQHF. DNA for the CDR3: TGTGCCAGCAGCTTGGGCGGGGAACTCAATCAGCCCCAGCATTTT. The genes are TRBV5-4 and TRBJ1-5; unclear D gene. From germline, CDR1 is SGHNT and CDR2 YYREEE (reference sequence). The CDR3 is made up of 15 amino acids. The V end was cut by 0 bases, the J end by 3 bases, with 10 bases between. Looking up the rest from reference TRBV5-4 and TRBJ1-5 gives the full variable domain: ETGVTQSPTHLIKTRGQQVTLRCSSQSGHNTVSWYQQALGQGPQFIFQYYREEENGRGNFPPRFSGLQFPNYSSELNVNALELDDSALYLCASSLGGELNQPQHFGDGTRLSIL.

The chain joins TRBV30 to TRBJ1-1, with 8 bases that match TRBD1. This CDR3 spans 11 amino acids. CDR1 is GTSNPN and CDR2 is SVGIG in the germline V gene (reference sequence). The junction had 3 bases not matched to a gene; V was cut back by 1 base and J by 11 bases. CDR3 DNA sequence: TGTGCCTGGAGTGACGACAGGGGTGCTTTCTTT. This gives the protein CAWSDDRGAFF.

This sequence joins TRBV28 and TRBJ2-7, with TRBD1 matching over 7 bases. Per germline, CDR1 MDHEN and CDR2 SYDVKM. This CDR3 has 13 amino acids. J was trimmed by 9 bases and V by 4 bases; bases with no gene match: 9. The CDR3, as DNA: TGTGCCAGCAGTTATGAGACAGGGCTACCGCAGTACTTC. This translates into CASSYETGLPQYF.

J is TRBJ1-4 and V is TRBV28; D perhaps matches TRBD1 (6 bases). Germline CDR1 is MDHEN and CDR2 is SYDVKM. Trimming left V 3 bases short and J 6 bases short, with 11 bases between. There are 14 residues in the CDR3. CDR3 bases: TGTGCCAGCAGTTTTTCTGGACAGTATGAAAAACTGTTTTTT. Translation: CASSFSGQYEKLFF.

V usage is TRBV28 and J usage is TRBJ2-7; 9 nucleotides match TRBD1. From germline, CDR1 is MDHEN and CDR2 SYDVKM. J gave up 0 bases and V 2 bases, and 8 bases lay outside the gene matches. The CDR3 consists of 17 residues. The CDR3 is CASSLVRQGGSSYEQYF. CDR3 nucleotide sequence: TGTGCCAGCAGTTTAGTTAGACAGGGGGGATCCTCCTACGAGCAGTACTTC.

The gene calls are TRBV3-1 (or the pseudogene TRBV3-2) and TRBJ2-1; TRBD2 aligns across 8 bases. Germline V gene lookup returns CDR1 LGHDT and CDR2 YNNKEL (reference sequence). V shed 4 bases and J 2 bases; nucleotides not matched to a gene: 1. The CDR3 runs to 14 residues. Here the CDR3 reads CASSLAGTYNEQFF. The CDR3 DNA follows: TGTGCCAGCAGCCTAGCGGGAACCTACAATGAGCAGTTCTTC.

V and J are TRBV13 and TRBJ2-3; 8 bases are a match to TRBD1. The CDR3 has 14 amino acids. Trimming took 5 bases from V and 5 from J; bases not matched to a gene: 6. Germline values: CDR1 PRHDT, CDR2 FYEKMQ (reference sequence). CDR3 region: CASSTGQGLDTQYF. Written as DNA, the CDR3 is TGTGCCAGCAGCACCGGACAGGGTCTAGATACGCAGTATTTT.

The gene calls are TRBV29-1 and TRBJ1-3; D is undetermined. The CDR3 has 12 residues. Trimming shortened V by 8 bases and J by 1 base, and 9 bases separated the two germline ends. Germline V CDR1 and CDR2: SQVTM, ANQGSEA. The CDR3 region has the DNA TGCAGCTACAGTGAATCTGGAAACACCATATATTTT. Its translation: CSYSESGNTIYF. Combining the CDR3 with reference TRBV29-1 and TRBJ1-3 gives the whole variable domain SAVISQKPSRDICQRGTSLTIQCQVDSQVTMMFWYRQQPGQSLTLIATANQGSEATYESGFVIDKFPISRPNLTFSTLTVSNMSPEDSSIYLCSYSESGNTIYFGEGSWLTVV.

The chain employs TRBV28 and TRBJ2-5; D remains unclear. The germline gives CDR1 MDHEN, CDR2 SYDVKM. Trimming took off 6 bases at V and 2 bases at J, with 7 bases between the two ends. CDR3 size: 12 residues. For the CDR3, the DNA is TGTGCCAGCAGGACACCGCAAGAGACCCAGTACTTC. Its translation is CASRTPQETQYF.

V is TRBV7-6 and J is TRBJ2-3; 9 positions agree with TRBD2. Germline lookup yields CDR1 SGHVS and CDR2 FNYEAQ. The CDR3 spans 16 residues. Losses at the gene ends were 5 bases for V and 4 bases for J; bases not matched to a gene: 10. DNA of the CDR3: TGTGCCAGCAGCCCGCTGGCGGGAGGGGGGGCAGATACGCAGTATTTT. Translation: CASSPLAGGGADTQYF.

The chain's CDR3 is CASSPREYNSPLHF. In nucleotides, the CDR3 is TGTGCCAGCAGCCCCCGGGAGTATAATTCACCCCTCCACTTT. V gene TRBV14 combines with J gene TRBJ1-6; D is undetermined. Trimming shortened V by 4 bases and J by 4 bases, and 8 bases separated the two germline ends. The V gene's germline CDR1 is SGHDN and CDR2 FVKESK. The CDR3 has 14 residues.

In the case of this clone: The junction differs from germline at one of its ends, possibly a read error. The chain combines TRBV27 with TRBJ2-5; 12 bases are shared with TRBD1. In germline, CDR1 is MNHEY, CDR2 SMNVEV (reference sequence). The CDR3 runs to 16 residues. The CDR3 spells CASSKGDRGPQGTQYF. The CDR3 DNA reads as TGTGCCAGCAGCAAGGGGGACAGGGGGCCCCAAGGGACCCAGTACTTC.

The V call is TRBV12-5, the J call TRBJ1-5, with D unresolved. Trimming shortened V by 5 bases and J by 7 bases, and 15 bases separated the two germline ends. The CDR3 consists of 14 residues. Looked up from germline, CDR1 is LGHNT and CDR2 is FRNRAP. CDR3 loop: CASGPGLKRQPQHF. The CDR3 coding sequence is TGTGCTAGTGGTCCAGGACTCAAAAGGCAGCCCCAGCATTTT.